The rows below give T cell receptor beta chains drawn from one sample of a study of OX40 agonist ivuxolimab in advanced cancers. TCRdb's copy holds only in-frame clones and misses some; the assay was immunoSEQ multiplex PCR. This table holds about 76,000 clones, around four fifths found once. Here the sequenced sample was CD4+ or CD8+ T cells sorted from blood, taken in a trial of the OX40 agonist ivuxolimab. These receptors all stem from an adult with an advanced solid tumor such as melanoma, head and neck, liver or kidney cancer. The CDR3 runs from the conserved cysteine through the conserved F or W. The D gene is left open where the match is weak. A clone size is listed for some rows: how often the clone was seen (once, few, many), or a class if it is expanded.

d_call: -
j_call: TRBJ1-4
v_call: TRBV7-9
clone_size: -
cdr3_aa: CASSSIWTVRGEKLFF
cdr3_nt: TGTGCCAGCAGTTCCATCTGGACGGTACGTGGTGAAAAACTGTTTTTT

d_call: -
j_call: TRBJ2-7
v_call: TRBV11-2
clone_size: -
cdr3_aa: CASSLDHLGGYEQYF
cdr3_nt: TGTGCCAGCAGCTTAGATCATTTAGGCGGCTACGAGCAGTACTTC

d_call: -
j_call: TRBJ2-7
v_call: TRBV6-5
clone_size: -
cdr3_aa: CASSLSGTRSYEQYF
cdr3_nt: TGTGCCAGCAGTTTGTCCGGGACCCGTTCCTACGAGCAGTACTTC

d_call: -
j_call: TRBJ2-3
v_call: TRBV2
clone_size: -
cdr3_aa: CASSEAAAQYF
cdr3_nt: TGTGCCAGCAGTGAAGCGGCCGCGCAGTATTTT

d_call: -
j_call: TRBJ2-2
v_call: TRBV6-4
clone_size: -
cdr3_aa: CASSDSTGFANTGELFF
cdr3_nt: TGTGCCAGCAGTGACTCGACCGGGTTCGCGAACACCGGGGAGCTGTTTTTT

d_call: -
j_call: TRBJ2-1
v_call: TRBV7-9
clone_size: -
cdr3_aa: CASSFSTGSAYNEQFF
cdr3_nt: TGTGCCAGCAGCTTTTCGACTGGGAGCGCCTACAATGAGCAGTTCTTC

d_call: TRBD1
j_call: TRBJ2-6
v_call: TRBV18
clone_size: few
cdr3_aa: CASSPGTGSWGANVLTF
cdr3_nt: TGTGCCAGCTCACCAGGGACAGGGTCGTGGGGGGCCAACGTCCTGACTTTC

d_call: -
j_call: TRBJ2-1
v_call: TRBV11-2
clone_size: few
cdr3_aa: CASSLRGTSNEQFF
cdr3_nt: TGTGCCAGCAGCTTACGGGGGACTTCTAATGAGCAGTTCTTC

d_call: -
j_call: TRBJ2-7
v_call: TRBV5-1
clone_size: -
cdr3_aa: CASSPTARQDSYEQYF
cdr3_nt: TGCGCCAGCAGCCCGACGGCTAGACAGGACTCCTACGAGCAGTACTTC

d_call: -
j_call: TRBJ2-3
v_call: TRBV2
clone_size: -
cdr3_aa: CASRGHSTDTQYF
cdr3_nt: TGTGCCAGCAGAGGACATTCCACAGATACGCAGTATTTT

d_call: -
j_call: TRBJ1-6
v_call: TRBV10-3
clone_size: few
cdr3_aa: CASNRELNSPLHF
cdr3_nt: TGTGCCAGCAACAGGGAGCTAAATTCACCCCTCCACTTT

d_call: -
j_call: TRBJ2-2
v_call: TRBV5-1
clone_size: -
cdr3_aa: CASSLDRVGPTGELFF
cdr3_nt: TGCGCCAGCAGCTTGGACAGGGTTGGGCCCACCGGGGAGCTGTTTTTT

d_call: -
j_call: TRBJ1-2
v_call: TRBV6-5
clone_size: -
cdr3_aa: CASSPTAANYGYTF
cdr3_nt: TGTGCCAGCAGCCCTACGGCCGCTAACTATGGCTACACCTTC

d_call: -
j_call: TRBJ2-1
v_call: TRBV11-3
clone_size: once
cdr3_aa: CASSFGGRVNEQFF
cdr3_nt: TGTGCCAGCAGCTTTGGGGGACGAGTTAATGAGCAGTTCTTC

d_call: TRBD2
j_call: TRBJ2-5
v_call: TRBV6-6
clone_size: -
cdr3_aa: CASSYTGRGETQYF
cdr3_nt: TGTGCCAGCAGTTACACCGGGAGGGGAGAGACCCAGTACTTC

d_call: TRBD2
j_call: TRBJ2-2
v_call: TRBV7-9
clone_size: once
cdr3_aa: CASSFLAGGPSTGELFF
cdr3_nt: TGTGCCAGCAGTTTTCTAGCGGGAGGGCCGAGCACCGGGGAGCTGTTTTTT

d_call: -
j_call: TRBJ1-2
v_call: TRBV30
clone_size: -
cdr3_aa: CAWSVGSNYGYTF
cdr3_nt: TGTGCCTGGAGTGTAGGCAGTAACTATGGCTACACCTTC

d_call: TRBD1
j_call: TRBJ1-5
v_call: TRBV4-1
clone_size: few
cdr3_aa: CASSQAGGGNQPQHF
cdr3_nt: TGCGCCAGCAGCCAAGCAGGGGGTGGCAATCAGCCCCAGCATTTT

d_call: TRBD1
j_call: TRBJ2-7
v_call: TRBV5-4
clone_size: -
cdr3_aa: CASSLGTGGANYEQYF
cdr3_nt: TGTGCCAGCAGCTTGGGGACAGGGGGCGCGAACTACGAGCAGTACTTC

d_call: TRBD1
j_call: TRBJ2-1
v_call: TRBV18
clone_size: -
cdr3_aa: CASSPLPGQGVLFSSYNEQFF
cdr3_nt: TGTGCCAGCTCACCGCTTCCGGGACAGGGGGTCTTATTTAGCTCCTACAATGAGCAGTTCTTC

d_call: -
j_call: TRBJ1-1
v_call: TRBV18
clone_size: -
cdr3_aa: CASSPGVEEFFF
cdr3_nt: TGTGCCAGCTCACCAGGGGTCGAAGAGTTTTTCTTT

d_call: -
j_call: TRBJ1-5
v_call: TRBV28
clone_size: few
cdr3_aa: CASIRASSPFGNQPQHF
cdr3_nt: TGTGCCAGCATTCGGGCGTCCTCCCCATTCGGCAATCAGCCCCAGCATTTT

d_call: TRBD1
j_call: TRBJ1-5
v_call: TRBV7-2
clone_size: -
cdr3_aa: CASSIGQGEQPQHF
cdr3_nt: TGTGCCAGCAGCATAGGACAGGGGGAACAGCCCCAGCATTTT

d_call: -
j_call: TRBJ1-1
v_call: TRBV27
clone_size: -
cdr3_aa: CASSPPLTVGNTEAFF
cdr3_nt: TGTGCCAGCAGTCCCCCCCTCACGGTGGGGAACACTGAAGCTTTCTTT

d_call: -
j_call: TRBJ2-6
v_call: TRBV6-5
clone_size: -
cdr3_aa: CASTVRGGANVLTF
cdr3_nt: TGTGCCAGCACCGTCCGGGGGGGGGCCAACGTCCTGACTTTC

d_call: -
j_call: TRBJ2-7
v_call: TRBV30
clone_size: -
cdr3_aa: CAWQTGFEQYF
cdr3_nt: TGTGCCTGGCAAACAGGGTTCGAGCAGTACTTC

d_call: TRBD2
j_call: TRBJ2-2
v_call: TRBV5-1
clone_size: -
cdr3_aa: CASSLDPSGGATGELFF
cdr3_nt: TGCGCCAGCAGCTTGGATCCTAGCGGGGGGGCCACCGGGGAGCTGTTTTTT

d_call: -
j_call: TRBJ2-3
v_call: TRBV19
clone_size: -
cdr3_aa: CASRRRQTTDTQYF
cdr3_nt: TGTGCCAGCAGAAGGAGACAGACCACAGATACGCAGTATTTT

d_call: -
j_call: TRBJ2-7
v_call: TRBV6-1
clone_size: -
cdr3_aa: CASSIDPGTHEQYF
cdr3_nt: TGTGCCAGCAGTATCGACCCCGGGACCCACGAGCAGTACTTC

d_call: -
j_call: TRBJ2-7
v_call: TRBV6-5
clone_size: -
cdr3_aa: CASRQTANYEQYF
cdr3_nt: TGTGCCAGCAGGCAGACAGCGAACTACGAGCAGTACTTC

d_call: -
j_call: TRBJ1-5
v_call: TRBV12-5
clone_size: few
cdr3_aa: CASASRWDLPQHF
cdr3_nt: TGTGCTAGTGCCTCGCGTTGGGATCTGCCCCAGCATTTT

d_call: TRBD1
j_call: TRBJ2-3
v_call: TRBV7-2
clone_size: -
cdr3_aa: CASSPGQGLLKSTDTQYF
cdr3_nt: TGTGCCAGCAGCCCGGGACAGGGGCTACTAAAATCCACAGATACGCAGTATTTT

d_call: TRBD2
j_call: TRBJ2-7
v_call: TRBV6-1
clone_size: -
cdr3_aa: CASSEPLAGALYEQYF
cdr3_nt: TGTGCCAGCAGTGAACCACTAGCGGGAGCCCTCTACGAGCAGTACTTC

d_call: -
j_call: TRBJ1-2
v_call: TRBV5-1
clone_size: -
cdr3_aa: CASSWATGRRLGYTF
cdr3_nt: TGCGCCAGCAGCTGGGCGACGGGACGGCGCCTGGGCTACACCTTC

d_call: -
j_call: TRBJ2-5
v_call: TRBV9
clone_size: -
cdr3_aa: CASSSQETQYF
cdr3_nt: TGTGCCAGCAGCTCTCAAGAGACCCAGTACTTC

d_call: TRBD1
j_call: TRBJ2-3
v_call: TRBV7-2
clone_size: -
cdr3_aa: CASSPRAGGADTQYF
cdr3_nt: TGTGCCAGCAGTCCCCGGGCAGGGGGCGCAGATACGCAGTATTTT

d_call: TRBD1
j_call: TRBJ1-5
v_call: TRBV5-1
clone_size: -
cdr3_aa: CASSLQGADSGPQHF
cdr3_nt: TGCGCCAGCAGCTTACAGGGGGCTGATTCGGGGCCCCAGCATTTT

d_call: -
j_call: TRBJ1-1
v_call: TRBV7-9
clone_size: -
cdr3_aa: CASSSGLSTEAFF
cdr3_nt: TGTGCCAGCAGCTCCGGTCTTAGTACTGAAGCTTTCTTT

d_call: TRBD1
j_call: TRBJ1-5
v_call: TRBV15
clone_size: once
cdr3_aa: CATSRGGQYNQPQHF
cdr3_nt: TGTGCCACCAGCAGAGGGGGACAGTACAATCAGCCCCAGCATTTT